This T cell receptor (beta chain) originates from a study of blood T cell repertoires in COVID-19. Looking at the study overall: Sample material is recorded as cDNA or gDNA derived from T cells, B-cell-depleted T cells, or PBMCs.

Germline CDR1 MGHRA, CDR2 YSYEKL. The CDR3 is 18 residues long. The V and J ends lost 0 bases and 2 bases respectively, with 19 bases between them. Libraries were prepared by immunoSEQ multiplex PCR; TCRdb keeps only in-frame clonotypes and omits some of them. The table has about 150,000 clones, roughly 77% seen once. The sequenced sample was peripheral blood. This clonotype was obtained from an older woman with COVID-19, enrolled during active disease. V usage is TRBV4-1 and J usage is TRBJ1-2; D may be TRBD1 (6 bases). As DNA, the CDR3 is TGCGCCAGCAGCCAAGAGTACGAAGGGCTTAGGGGGAACTATGGCTACACCTTC. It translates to CASSQEYEGLRGNYGYTF.